The T cell receptor beta chain described here comes from a study of blood T cell repertoires in COVID-19. Only in-frame clones appear in the TCRdb table, and some are missing; sequencing was by immunoSEQ multiplex PCR. This table holds around 95,000 clones, more than 75% found once. CDR3 length: 15 residues. With 5 bases clipped from V and 2 bases from J, the junction kept 8 bases outside the gene matches. Germline V gives CDR1 SGHTA, CDR2 FQGNSA. The J gene is TRBJ1-2, the V gene TRBV7-2, with 7 bases lining up with TRBD1. This receptor was obtained from a man aged 25 to 45 in a cohort sampled during active COVID-19. The sequencing input was peripheral blood. CDR3 DNA: TGTGCCAGCAGCACCAGTTACAGGGGAAACTATGGCTACACCTTC. Protein sequence: CASSTSYRGNYGYTF. Complete variable domain (other parts from reference TRBV7-2 and TRBJ1-2): GAGVSQSPSNKVTEKGKDVELRCDPISGHTALYWYRQSLGQGLEFLIYFQGNSAPDKSGLPSDRFSAERTGGSVSTLTIQRTQQEDSAVYLCASSTSYRGNYGYTFGSGTRLTVV.